The TCR beta chain described here comes from a study of blood T cells in healthy people across ages. Each sample provided at least 6 micrograms of extracted total RNA. Study results and limitations: When set beside aged donors, long-lived donors presented more naive CD4+ cells and higher diversity.

As to this clonotype: What it binds is not known.

V was clipped by 2 bases and J by 13 bases; unmatched bases: 13. CDR1 and CDR2 (germline): GTSNPN, SVGIG (reference sequence). The CDR3 is 15 residues long. Combining a sample-barcoded 5' primer with a J-beta primer mix, a second PCR ran for 7 to 11 cycles. TCRdb called the 5' RACE reads again in MiXCR, with one record for every CDR3 protein. The sample records about 730,000 distinct CDR3 sequences, roughly two fifths being singletons. This receptor was taken from a woman aged 60 to 75 in good health. Sequenced material: blood. The chain is built from TRBV30 and TRBJ2-1, with 11 nucleotides matching TRBD2. CDR3 nucleotides: TGTGCCTGGAGTTCGGGGAGTAGCGGGGGGGGGCCTCAGTTCTTC. It specifies CAWSSGSSGGGPQFF.